This T cell receptor (beta chain) was documented in a study of blood T cell repertoires in COVID-19. Background on the study: Acute-phase and convalescent COVID-19 samples originated in the United States, Italy and Spain. T cells, B-cell-depleted T cells, or PBMCs supplied cDNA or gDNA.

This study enrolled people aged about 18 to 100 from approximately 24 US geographic areas. Participants classified as exposed had met a COVID-19 case within 2 weeks before study entry. The germline CDR1 and CDR2 sequences are LGHDT and YNNKEL (reference sequence). This CDR3 comprises 16 residues. Trimming shortened V by 1 base and J by 4 bases, and 14 bases separated the two germline ends. Profiled with immunoSEQ multiplex PCR; TCRdb holds only in-frame clones, not every one. Found here are 350,000 or so clones, 88% of them singletons; the top ten hold approximately 0.93%. This sequence was found in a woman aged 30 to 39 who had been exposed to COVID-19. The chain carries TRBV3-1 (or the pseudogene TRBV3-2) and TRBJ1-5, with TRBD1 as a possible D gene (5 bases). Sequencing used PBMCs or T cells enriched from blood (not recorded which). The DNA for the CDR3 is TGTGCCAGCAGCCAAGGGGTGGCCAGGGTTAATCAGCCCCAGCATTTT. Translating gives CASSQGVARVNQPQHF.